These 3 T cell receptor beta chains share one sample of origin, sequenced in a study of OX40 agonist ivuxolimab in advanced cancers. Using immunoSEQ multiplex PCR, the repertoire was profiled, and TCRdb retains in-frame clones only, with some absent. This sample has 67,000 or so clones; 86% occur once, and the top ten carry 2.8%. This specimen consisted of CD4+ or CD8+ T cells sorted from blood, obtained in a trial of the OX40 agonist ivuxolimab. These TCRs come from an adult with an advanced solid tumor such as melanoma, head and neck, liver or kidney cancer.

This clone has just a few counts. The chain is built from TRBV28 and TRBJ2-1, with TRBD2 identical over 8 bases. Trimming cost V 2 bases and J 4 bases; bases outside gene matches: 10. Germline CDR1 is MDHEN and CDR2 is SYDVKM. The CDR3 covers 17 residues. The CDR3 DNA is TGTGCCAGCAGTTTACGGGGGGGACTTCTACTATACAATGAGCAGTTCTTC. Protein product: CASSLRGGLLLYNEQFF. Complete variable domain (other parts from reference TRBV28 and TRBJ2-1): DVKVTQSSRYLVKRTGEKVFLECVQDMDHENMFWYRQDPGLGLRLIYFSYDVKMKEKGDIPEGYSVSREKKERFSLILESASTNQTSMYLCASSLRGGLLLYNEQFFGPGTRLTVL.

The chain has TRBV10-1 and TRBJ2-5; a weak D match, TRBD1 (6 bases). The CDR3 consists of 14 residues. Trimming took off 8 bases at V and 2 bases at J, with 15 bases between the two ends. Germline loops: CDR1 WNHNN, CDR2 SYGVQD (reference sequence). CDR3: CASRKRQDQETQYF. The CDR3 bases are TGCGCCAGCCGAAAGAGACAGGATCAAGAGACCCAGTACTTC.

The chain uses TRBV6-1 and TRBJ2-2; D possibly corresponds to TRBD1 (5 bases). The CDR3 is 12 amino acids. CDR1 and CDR2 (germline): MNHNS, SASEGT. V lost 6 bases, J lost 7 bases, and 9 bases lay in between. CDR3 protein: CASRETVGELFF. CDR3 bases: TGTGCCAGCAGAGAGACAGTCGGGGAGCTGTTTTTT.